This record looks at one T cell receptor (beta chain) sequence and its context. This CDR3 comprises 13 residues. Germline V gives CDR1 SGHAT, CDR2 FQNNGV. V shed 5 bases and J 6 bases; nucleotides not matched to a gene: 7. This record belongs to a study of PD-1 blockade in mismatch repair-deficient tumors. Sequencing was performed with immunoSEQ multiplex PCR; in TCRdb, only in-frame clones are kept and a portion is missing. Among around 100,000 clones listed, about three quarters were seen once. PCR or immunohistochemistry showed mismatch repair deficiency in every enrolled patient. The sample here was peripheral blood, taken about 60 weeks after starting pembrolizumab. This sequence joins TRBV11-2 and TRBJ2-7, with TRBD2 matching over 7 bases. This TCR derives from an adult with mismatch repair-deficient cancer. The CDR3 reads CASSATPGGEQYF. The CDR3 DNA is TGTGCCAGCAGCGCTACTCCGGGAGGCGAGCAGTACTTC.